Each of the 26 T cell receptor beta chains below was sequenced from the same sample in a study of early T cells in non-severe SARS-CoV-2 infection. TCRdb ran MiXCR on the 5' RACE reads and lists one entry per CDR3 protein. In the table there are 60,000 to 90,000 distinct CDR3 sequences, roughly 16% of which are singletons. Sequencing input: whole blood. The source of these receptors is an adult who was a healthcare worker with PCR-confirmed SARS-CoV-2 infection or an uninfected control (not recorded which).

This clonotype showed up just a few times. This chain connects TRBV7-8 to TRBJ2-5; 10 nucleotides agree with TRBD2. The CDR3 has 14 residues. Per germline, CDR1 SGHVS and CDR2 FQNEAQ. The trim removed 4 bases at V and 5 bases at J, leaving 4 bases unmatched. CDR3 loop: CASSYSGRPETQYF. The CDR3 coding sequence is TGTGCCAGCAGCTATAGCGGGAGGCCGGAGACCCAGTACTTC.

J is TRBJ1-3 and V is TRBV14; tentative D call: TRBD1 (5 bases). There are 16 residues in the CDR3. V lost 4 bases to trimming and J lost 3 bases, with 16 bases between them. Germline V CDR1 and CDR2: SGHDN, FVKESK. CDR3 sequence (DNA): TGTGCCAGCAGCCCGGGGGATCTGCTCTTTGGAAACACCATATATTTT. Translating gives CASSPGDLLFGNTIYF.

About this clonotype: At one end the junction does not follow the germline gene, possibly because of a read error. The J gene is TRBJ1-3, the V gene TRBV4-1; possible D gene TRBD1, 5 bases. In germline, CDR1 is MGHRA, CDR2 YSYEKL. The CDR3 extends over 17 amino acids. CDR3 sequence reads: CASSQGVNWDSGNTTYF. The CDR3 DNA is TGCGCCAGCAGCCAAGGGGTCAACTGGGACTCTGGAAACACCACATATTTT.

This chain uses TRBV6-5 with TRBJ2-1, with TRBD2 identical over 8 bases. Germline V gives CDR1 MNHEY, CDR2 SVGAGI. This CDR3 has 14 residues. The junction had 11 bases not matched to a gene; V was cut back by 10 bases and J by 6 bases. The chain's CDR3 is CATAREGAGNEQFF. CDR3 in DNA: TGTGCCACCGCACGGGAGGGCGCGGGCAATGAGCAGTTCTTC.

This clonotype was counted between two and nine times. The chain uses TRBV6-6 and TRBJ1-1; D gene unclear. The CDR3 consists of 12 residues. Germline V CDR1 and CDR2: MNHNY, SVGAGI (reference sequence). The V gene lost 6 bases and the J gene lost 7 bases, with 12 bases spanning the gap. The CDR3 is CASSPGVREAFF. Written as DNA, the CDR3 is TGTGCCAGCAGCCCCGGGGTACGTGAAGCTTTCTTT.

This clonotype was observed a few times. This chain links TRBV6-5 with TRBJ2-5, with D perhaps matching TRBD2 (6 bases). The CDR3 consists of 15 residues. Germline V lookup: CDR1 MNHEY, CDR2 SVGAGI. Deletions cut 1 base from V and 0 bases from J, with 9 bases between. This CDR3 reads CASSYFRDYQETQYF. The CDR3 DNA sequence: TGTGCCAGCAGTTACTTCCGGGACTACCAAGAGACCCAGTACTTC.

V is TRBV20-1 and J is TRBJ1-1; D not certain. Per germline, CDR1 DFQATT and CDR2 SNEGSKA (reference sequence). CDR3 length: 12 amino acids. V was clipped by 7 bases and J by 4 bases, with 13 bases between them. DNA of the CDR3: TGCAGTGTCCTCCGGGCCGGCACTGAAGCTTTCTTT. Translating it yields CSVLRAGTEAFF.

The chain has TRBV29-1 and TRBJ2-5; possible D gene TRBD1, 7 bases. Trimming left V 4 bases short and J 2 bases short, with 23 bases between. Germline V gene data show CDR1 as SQVTM and CDR2 as ANQGSEA. The CDR3 is 17 amino acids. CDR3 loop: CSVGGVGTANRQETQYF. The CDR3, as DNA: TGCAGCGTTGGGGGGGTTGGGACAGCCAACCGACAAGAGACCCAGTACTTC.

The chain carries TRBV18 and TRBJ1-6; D gene ambiguous. This CDR3 spans 15 amino acids. Trimming shortened V by 2 bases and J by 3 bases, and 8 bases separated the two germline ends. The germline V gene has CDR1 KGHSH and CDR2 LQKENI. CDR3 protein: CASSPRTDYNSPLHF. CDR3 DNA: TGTGCCAGCTCACCAAGGACCGACTATAATTCACCCCTCCACTTT.

The chain recombines TRBV10-2 with TRBJ2-6; D possibly uses TRBD1 or TRBD2 (5 bases each). The ends were cut back, 10 bases at V and 2 bases at J, with 18 bases in the middle. The CDR3 totals 16 residues. Germline CDR1 is WSHSY and CDR2 is SAAADI. The DNA for the CDR3 is TGCGCCATTTCCACTCGGGACGGGGCTGGGGCCAACGTCCTGACTTTC. This gives the protein CAISTRDGAGANVLTF.

The rearrangement uses TRBV30 and TRBJ1-2; D ambiguous. Between the trimmed V and J ends, which lost 0 bases and 4 bases, there was a span of 12 bases. The CDR3 is made up of 14 amino acids. Germline lookup yields CDR1 GTSNPN and CDR2 SVGIG (reference sequence). CDR3: CAWSVPWGGYGYTF. The CDR3 nucleotides read TGTGCCTGGAGTGTACCCTGGGGAGGCTATGGCTACACCTTC. Together with reference TRBV30 and TRBJ1-2, the CDR3 gives the full variable domain: SQTIHQWPATLVQPVGSPLSLECTVEGTSNPNLYWYRQAAGRGLQLLFYSVGIGQISSEVPQNLSASRPQDRQFILSSKKLLLSDSGFYLCAWSVPWGGYGYTFGSGTRLTVV.

This chain connects TRBV5-1 to TRBJ2-7, with D hard to call. The CDR3 has 14 amino acids. The germline V and J ends were trimmed by 3 bases and 3 bases, with 13 bases remaining between them. Germline CDR1 and CDR2: SGHRS and YFSETQ. CDR3 sequence reads: CASSYRRPVYEQYF. The CDR3 DNA sequence: TGCGCCAGCAGCTACCGCCGACCGGTCTACGAGCAGTACTTC.

The gene calls are TRBV28 and TRBJ1-1, with 10 bases fitting TRBD1. In germline, CDR1 is MDHEN, CDR2 SYDVKM. Trimming cost V 5 bases and J 3 bases; bases outside gene matches: 0. CDR3 length equals 13 residues. CDR3 DNA: TGTGCCAGCAGTGGACAGGGGGACACTGAAGCTTTCTTT. Encoded protein: CASSGQGDTEAFF.

The V gene is TRBV29-1, the J gene TRBJ2-1, with 7 bases lining up with TRBD1. The length of the CDR3 is 14 residues. CDR1 SQVTM and CDR2 ANQGSEA come from the germline V gene. V lost 4 bases, J lost 6 bases, and 9 bases stayed unmatched. CDR3 nucleotides: TGCAGCGTTGCCTCCAGGGGGATTGGCAATGAGCAGTTCTTC. This encodes CSVASRGIGNEQFF.

This clonotype showed up many times. Its ends do not fully match the called genes, so a read error is possible. The chain uses TRBV7-7 and TRBJ2-1; TRBD1 matches at 8 bases. The CDR3 has 15 amino acids. Germline CDR1 is SSHAT and CDR2 is FNYEAQ (reference sequence). Here the CDR3 reads CASSPPGTGYNEQFF. The CDR3 DNA reads TGTGCTAGCAGCCCCCCCGGGACAGGCTACAATGAGCAGTTCTTC.

This clonotype has just a few counts. V gene TRBV5-4 combines with J gene TRBJ1-1; D is undetermined. V lost 0 bases, J lost 4 bases, and 7 bases lay in between. From germline, CDR1 is SGHNT and CDR2 YYREEE (reference sequence). The CDR3 totals 13 residues. The CDR3 here is CASSLVQGTEAFF. The CDR3 DNA follows: TGTGCCAGCAGCTTGGTCCAAGGCACTGAAGCTTTCTTT.

This clonotype came up many times. This rearrangement joins TRBV7-9 to TRBJ2-5; D may be TRBD1 or TRBD2 (5 bases each). V lost 1 base, J lost 1 base, and 7 bases lay in between. Germline V gene lookup returns CDR1 SEHNR and CDR2 FQNEAQ (reference sequence). The CDR3 consists of 14 residues. The CDR3 nucleotides read TGTGCCAGCAGCTTAGACGGGGCCCAAGAGACCCAGTACTTC. It translates to CASSLDGAQETQYF.

This clonotype was found a few times. The gene calls are TRBV13 and TRBJ2-1, with D unclear. CDR1 and CDR2 (germline): PRHDT, FYEKMQ (reference sequence). This CDR3 spans 15 amino acids. Trimming stripped 8 bases from V and 0 bases from J, with 14 bases between. CDR3 bases: TGTGCCAGCGCCGGGCTGGGGTTCTCCTACAATGAGCAGTTCTTC. It encodes CASAGLGFSYNEQFF.

The chain carries TRBV2 and TRBJ2-3; TRBD2 agrees at 8 bases. Unmatched junction bases numbered 5, after V lost 8 bases and J lost 1 base. The CDR3 has 14 amino acids. Per the germline V gene, CDR1 is SNHLY and CDR2 is FYNNEI. Here the CDR3 reads CASGRAGGTDTQYF. Written as DNA, the CDR3 is TGTGCCAGCGGGCGAGCGGGGGGCACAGATACGCAGTATTTT.

This clonotype was recorded many times. The V gene is TRBV20-1, the J gene TRBJ1-5, with D uncertain. V lost 1 base and J 0 bases, leaving 16 bases between the germline ends. Germline CDR1 DFQATT, CDR2 SNEGSKA (reference sequence). This CDR3 has 17 amino acids. DNA of the CDR3: TGCAGTGCTAGAGGGGCAGAAGAGAATTATAGCAATCAGCCCCAGCATTTT. Translated, it gives CSARGAEENYSNQPQHF.

The J gene is TRBJ2-3, the V gene TRBV11-2; D might be TRBD2 (6 bases). This CDR3 has 12 amino acids. Looked up from germline, CDR1 is SGHAT and CDR2 is FQNNGV. The V end lost 8 bases, the J end lost 3 bases, and 9 bases lay between the germline ends. This CDR3 is CASGLATDTQYF. Here the CDR3 DNA reads TGTGCCAGCGGTCTAGCGACAGATACGCAGTATTTT. The full variable domain, completed using reference TRBV11-2 and TRBJ2-3, is EAGVAQSPRYKIIEKRQSVAFWCNPISGHATLYWYQQILGQGPKLLIQFQNNGVVDDSQLPKDRFSAERLKGVDSTLKIQPAKLEDSAVYLCASGLATDTQYFGPGTRLTVL.

This clonotype was seen a handful of times. The chain recombines TRBV7-6 with TRBJ2-1; the match to TRBD2 covers 10 bases. The V and J ends lost 5 bases and 0 bases, in that order; junction bases with no gene match: 4. The CDR3 consists of 16 residues. Germline CDR1 and CDR2: SGHVS and FNYEAQ. The CDR3 coding sequence is TGTGCCAGCAGCCGCCGGACTAGCGGCTCCTACAATGAGCAGTTCTTC. It encodes CASSRRTSGSYNEQFF. The whole variable domain, filled in from reference TRBV7-6 and TRBJ2-1, reads GAGVSQSPRYKVTKRGQDVALRCDPISGHVSLYWYRQALGQGPEFLTYFNYEAQQDKSGLPNDRFSAERPEGSISTLTIQRTEQRDSAMYRCASSRRTSGSYNEQFFGPGTRLTVL.

This clonotype appeared a few times. The chain is built from TRBV12-3 or TRBV12-4 and TRBJ2-1; D possibly corresponds to TRBD2 (6 bases). This CDR3 is 16 amino acids long. V lost 1 base, J lost 0 bases, and 10 bases lay in between. CDR3 sequence (DNA): TGTGCCAGCAGTTTAGGGCGGGGACGCTCCTACAATGAGCAGTTCTTC. Its protein product is CASSLGRGRSYNEQFF.

This clonotype was observed many times. This rearrangement joins TRBV12-3 or TRBV12-4 to TRBJ1-5; the match to TRBD1 covers 10 bases. The V and J ends lost 5 bases and 3 bases, in that order; junction bases with no gene match: 13. CDR3 length: 18 amino acids. CDR3 nucleotides: TGTGCCAGCAGTCCCTTCCCGACCGGGACAGGGGCCAATCAGCCCCAGCATTTT. Its protein is CASSPFPTGTGANQPQHF.

The rearrangement uses TRBV28 and TRBJ1-2; tentative D call: TRBD1 (5 bases). The CDR3 has 13 amino acids. Per germline, CDR1 MDHEN and CDR2 SYDVKM. The ends were cut back, 3 bases at V and 8 bases at J, with 13 bases in the middle. CDR3 in DNA: TGTGCCAGCAGTTTGACGGGGGGACGCGGCTACACCTTC. Encoded protein: CASSLTGGRGYTF.

The CDR3 sequence: CSARRGGLAEQYF. CDR3 DNA: TGCAGTGCTCGGAGGGGGGGACTAGCGGAGCAGTACTTC. The chain joins TRBV20-1 to TRBJ2-7; 10 nucleotides align to TRBD2. V shed 5 bases and J 7 bases; nucleotides not matched to a gene: 8. Per germline, CDR1 DFQATT and CDR2 SNEGSKA (reference sequence). CDR3 length equals 13 residues.